These T cell receptor beta chains were read from a single sample in a study of T cells after yellow fever vaccination. TCRdb re-derived calls from the 5' RACE reads in MiXCR, one entry per CDR3 protein. The sample lists hundreds of thousands of distinct CDR3 sequences; roughly a fifth were seen once. The sample was PBMCs, taken 15 days after the yellow fever booster vaccination. The receptors here all came from a man between 25 and 39 years old who received the YFV17D yellow fever vaccine. The CDR3 runs from the conserved cysteine through the conserved F or W. Each record gives: V gene, clone size, J gene, CDR3 protein. Size is stated for part of the rows, as once, few or many counts, or as a class when the clone is expanded.

TRBV5-1,.,TRBJ2-3,CASSLGRERPNTQYF
TRBV3-1,few,TRBJ2-5,CASSLSGADGTQYF
TRBV5-1,.,TRBJ1-1,CASSVTGQYEAFF
TRBV20-1,few,TRBJ2-7,CSVLGTGGYEQYF
TRBV3-1,.,TRBJ2-7,CASSQDWTGGGEQYF
TRBV28,.,TRBJ2-3,CASSLSFTQYF
TRBV12-3/TRBV12-4,few,TRBJ2-7,CASSFDSFEQYF
TRBV28,.,TRBJ2-5,CASSLRQGDKETQYF
TRBV7-2,few,TRBJ2-1,CASSSWQTMYNEQFF
TRBV4-3,.,TRBJ1-6,CASSQDVYGSNSPLHF
TRBV12-3/TRBV12-4,.,TRBJ2-2,CASSLSVSAGELFF
TRBV7-8,.,TRBJ2-7,CASSEPGQGGSYEQYF
TRBV20-1,few,TRBJ2-7,CSAPRLVYEQYF
TRBV12-3/TRBV12-4,.,TRBJ1-6,CASSLTTGENSPLHF
TRBV10-3,.,TRBJ2-7,CAISESPSLGEQYF
TRBV6-2/TRBV6-3,few,TRBJ2-1,CASSLFREGVGQFF
TRBV20-1,few,TRBJ1-4,CSASDRVNEKLFF
TRBV20-1,few,TRBJ1-6,CSAIGQINSPLHF
TRBV7-2,.,TRBJ2-1,CASSSSGLRDEQFF
TRBV4-3,.,TRBJ2-1,CASSHELQGPYNEQFF
TRBV7-2,.,TRBJ2-1,CASSRGLAVYNEQFF
TRBV28,.,TRBJ2-2,CASSYRGRATGELFF
TRBV7-2,.,TRBJ2-3,CASSPGLATTDTQYF
TRBV15,.,TRBJ2-7,CATSSALAGGYEQYF
TRBV14,.,TRBJ2-2,CASSQFRRGQTTGELFF
TRBV7-6,few,TRBJ2-7,CASSRTSGGVYEQYF
TRBV12-3/TRBV12-4,.,TRBJ2-3,CASRSLIGGTSTDTQYF
TRBV21-1,.,TRBJ2-7,CANPEDGPEEQYF
TRBV10-3,.,TRBJ2-7,CAGSGDSYEQYF
TRBV4-3,many,TRBJ2-5,CASSQGEGMLQETQYF
TRBV12-3/TRBV12-4,.,TRBJ2-6,CASSPRANVLTF
TRBV6-1,few,TRBJ2-1,CASSQIRGHEQFF
TRBV4-3,few,TRBJ2-7,CASSQGTGRSYEQYF
TRBV21-1,few,TRBJ2-7,CASGTGQISYEQYF
TRBV7-2,few,TRBJ2-5,CASSHWGLAGEETQYF
TRBV5-4,few,TRBJ1-2,CASSGGLGTNYGYTF
TRBV7-8,few,TRBJ2-7,CASSLGGNGYEQYF
TRBV29-1,.,TRBJ2-3,CSVEGNTDTQYF
TRBV27,few,TRBJ2-3,CASPIGTKGDTQYF
TRBV7-5,once,TRBJ2-5,CSSVSAGSTCPRRTETQYF
TRBV20-1,few,TRBJ2-5,CSAGTSGRVETQYF
TRBV3-1,few,TRBJ1-4,CASRERGEKLFF
TRBV15,.,TRBJ2-7,CATSRGARVEAEQYF
TRBV12-3/TRBV12-4,few,TRBJ1-2,CASSLLKGDGYTF
TRBV7-9,few,TRBJ2-5,CASSSGQVQETQYF
TRBV12-3/TRBV12-4,.,TRBJ2-2,CASLSGELFF
TRBV7-2,few,TRBJ2-2,CASSPRLAGVNTGELFF
TRBV11-2,.,TRBJ1-4,CASSFNRDEKLFF